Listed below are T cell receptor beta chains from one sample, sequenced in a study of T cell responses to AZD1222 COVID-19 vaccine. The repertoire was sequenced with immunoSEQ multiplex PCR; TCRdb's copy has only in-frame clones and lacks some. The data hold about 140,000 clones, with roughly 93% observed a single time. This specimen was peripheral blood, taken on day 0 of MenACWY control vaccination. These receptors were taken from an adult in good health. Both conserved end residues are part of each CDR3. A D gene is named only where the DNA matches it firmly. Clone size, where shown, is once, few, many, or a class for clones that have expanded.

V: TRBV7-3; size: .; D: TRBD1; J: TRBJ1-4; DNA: TGTGCCAGCAGCTTACACCCGGGACAGGGAAATGAAAAACTGTTTTTT; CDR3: CASSLHPGQGNEKLFF
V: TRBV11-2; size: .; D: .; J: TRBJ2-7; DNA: TGTGCCAGCAGCCCCCCGGAGGACGAGCAGTACTTC; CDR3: CASSPPEDEQYF
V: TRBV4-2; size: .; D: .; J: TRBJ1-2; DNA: TGTGCCAGCAGCCAAGTAAGCCGCCCGAGTGGCTACACCTTC; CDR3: CASSQVSRPSGYTF
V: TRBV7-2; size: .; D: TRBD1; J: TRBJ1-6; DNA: TGTGCCAGCAGCTTAGCATCGGGACAGGGGGGTTCACCCCTCCACTTT; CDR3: CASSLASGQGGSPLHF
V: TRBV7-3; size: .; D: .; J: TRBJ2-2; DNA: TGTGCCAGCAGGTTAACCGGGGAGCTGTTTTTT; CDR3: CASRLTGELFF
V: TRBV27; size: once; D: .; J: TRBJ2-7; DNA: TGTGCCAGCAGTTTCGGCGCGTTATCTCGGGAGCAGTACTTC; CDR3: CASSFGALSREQYF
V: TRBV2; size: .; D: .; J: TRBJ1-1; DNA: TGTGCCAGCAGCCAAGAAGGGGGTAGCACTGAAGCTTTCTTT; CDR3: CASSQEGGSTEAFF
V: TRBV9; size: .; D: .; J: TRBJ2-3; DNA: TGTGCCAGCAGCCCGAGTTCTCATACGCAGTATTTT; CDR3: CASSPSSHTQYF
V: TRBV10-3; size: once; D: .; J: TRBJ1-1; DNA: TGTGCCATCAGTGAGTCTGGATTTCGGGGCACTGAAGCTTTCTTT; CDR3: CAISESGFRGTEAFF
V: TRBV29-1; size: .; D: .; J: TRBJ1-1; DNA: TGCAGCGTTGTTGGTAGGAACACTGAAGCTTTCTTT; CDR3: CSVVGRNTEAFF
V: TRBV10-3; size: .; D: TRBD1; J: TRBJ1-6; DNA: TGTGCCATCAGTGACGAGACAGGGGGTTCACCCCTCCACTTT; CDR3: CAISDETGGSPLHF
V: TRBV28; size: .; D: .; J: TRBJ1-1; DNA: TGTGCCACCAGGACAGAAATGAACACTGAAGCTTTCTTT; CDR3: CATRTEMNTEAFF
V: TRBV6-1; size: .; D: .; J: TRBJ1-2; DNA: TGTGCCAGCAGTGAGGGGGGGCGTCCCCTGTCCGGCTACACCTTC; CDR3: CASSEGGRPLSGYTF
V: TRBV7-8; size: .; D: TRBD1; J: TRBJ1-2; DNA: TGTGCCAGCAGCCGACAGGGTAGCTATGGCTACACCTTC; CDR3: CASSRQGSYGYTF
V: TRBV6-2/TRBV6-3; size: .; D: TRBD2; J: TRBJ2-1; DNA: TGTGCCAGCAGACCTAGCGGGAGTTCCGGTGAGCAGTTCTTC; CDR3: CASRPSGSSGEQFF
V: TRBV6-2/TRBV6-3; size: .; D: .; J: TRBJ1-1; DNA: TGTGCCAGCAGTTACTCGAGGATCATGAACACTGAAGCTTTCTTT; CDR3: CASSYSRIMNTEAFF
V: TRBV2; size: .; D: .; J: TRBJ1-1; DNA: TGTGCCAGCAGTGAACAGGGAGGTGGCACTGAAGCTTTCTTT; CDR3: CASSEQGGGTEAFF
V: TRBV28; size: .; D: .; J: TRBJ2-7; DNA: TGTGCCAGCAGTCCACGGACCGGGGGCGAGCAGTACTTC; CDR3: CASSPRTGGEQYF
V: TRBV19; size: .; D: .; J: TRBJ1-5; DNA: TGTGCCAGTAGTCCCTCAGGGGTACATACGGCCCAGCATTTT; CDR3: CASSPSGVHTAQHF
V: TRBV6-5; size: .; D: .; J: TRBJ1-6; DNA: TGTGCCAGCAGTTTCGAGGACGGATGGGATTCACCCCTCCACTTT; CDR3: CASSFEDGWDSPLHF
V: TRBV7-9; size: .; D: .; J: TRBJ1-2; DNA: TGTGCCAGCAGCTTAGACTTGGGGGGGATTCGTGGCTACACCTTC; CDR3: CASSLDLGGIRGYTF
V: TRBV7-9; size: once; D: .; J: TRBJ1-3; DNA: TGTGCCAGCAGCTTAGACCGGCTTGATGGAAACACCATATATTTT; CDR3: CASSLDRLDGNTIYF
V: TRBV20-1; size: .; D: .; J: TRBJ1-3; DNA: TGCAGTGCTAGTGTGGGTTCTGGAAACACCATATATTTT; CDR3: CSASVGSGNTIYF
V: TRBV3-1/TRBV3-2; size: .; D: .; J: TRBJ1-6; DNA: TGTGCCAGCCGGGTCGGTAATTCACCCCTCCACTTT; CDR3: CASRVGNSPLHF
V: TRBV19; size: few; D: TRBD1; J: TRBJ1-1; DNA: TGTGCCAGTAGTATAAGAGGTGGCACCCTCAGGGGGACCAACACTGAAGCTTTCTTT; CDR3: CASSIRGGTLRGTNTEAFF
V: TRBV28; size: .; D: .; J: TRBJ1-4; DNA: TGTGCCAGCAGTCCCGGGGGGGCAGGCAATGAAAAACTGTTTTTT; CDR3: CASSPGGAGNEKLFF
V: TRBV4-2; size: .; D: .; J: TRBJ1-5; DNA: TGTGCCAGCAGCCAGGGATCCTATAGCAATCAGCCCCAGCATTTT; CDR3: CASSQGSYSNQPQHF
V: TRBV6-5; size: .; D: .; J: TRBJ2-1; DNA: TGTGCCAGCAGTTATTTGCTGCCGAGCTCCTACAATGAGCAGTTCTTC; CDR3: CASSYLLPSSYNEQFF
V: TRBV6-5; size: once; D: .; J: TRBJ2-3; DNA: TGTGCCAGCAGTCCCCTAACAGGGCCAGATACGCAGTATTTT; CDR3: CASSPLTGPDTQYF
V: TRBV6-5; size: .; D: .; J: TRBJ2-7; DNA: TGTGCCAGCAGTTACTCGACCGCGACGATCTACGAGCAGTACTTC; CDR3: CASSYSTATIYEQYF
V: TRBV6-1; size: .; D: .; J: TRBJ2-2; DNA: TGTGCCAGCAGTGAAACGGGGTGGGCCGGGGAGCTGTTTTTT; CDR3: CASSETGWAGELFF
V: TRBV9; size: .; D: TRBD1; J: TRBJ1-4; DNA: TGTGCCAGCAGCGTAGGTGGCAGGGGGAATGAAAAACTGTTTTTT; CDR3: CASSVGGRGNEKLFF
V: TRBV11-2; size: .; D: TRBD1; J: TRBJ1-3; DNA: TGTGCCAGCAGCCAACAGGGGGGAAACACCATATATTTT; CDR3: CASSQQGGNTIYF
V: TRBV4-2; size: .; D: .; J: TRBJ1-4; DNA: TGTGCCAGCAGCCAGCCTGCAACTAATGAAAAACTGTTTTTT; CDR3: CASSQPATNEKLFF
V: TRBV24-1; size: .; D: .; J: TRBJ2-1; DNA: TGTGCCACCAGTGATTCCCAGGGGGGCACTGAGCAGTTCTTC; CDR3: CATSDSQGGTEQFF
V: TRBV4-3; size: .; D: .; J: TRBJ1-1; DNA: TGCGCCAGCAGCCAAGATCCGGTTGGGGAAGCTTTCTTT; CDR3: CASSQDPVGEAFF
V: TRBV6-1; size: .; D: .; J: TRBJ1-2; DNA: TGTGCCAGCAGTGAAGGTCTCGGGTATGGCTACACCTTC; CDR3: CASSEGLGYGYTF
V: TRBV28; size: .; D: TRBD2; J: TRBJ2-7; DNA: TGTGCCAGCAGAGGCGCCAGCGGGAGCTCCTACGAGCAGTACTTC; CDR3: CASRGASGSSYEQYF
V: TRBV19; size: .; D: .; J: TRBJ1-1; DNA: TGTGCCAGTAGTAATTCGCTGTTTCCAGATGAAGCTTTCTTT; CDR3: CASSNSLFPDEAFF
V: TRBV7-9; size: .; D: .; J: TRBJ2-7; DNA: TGTGCCAGCAGCTTAGCCGGCAGGACCTACGAGCAGTACTTC; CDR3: CASSLAGRTYEQYF
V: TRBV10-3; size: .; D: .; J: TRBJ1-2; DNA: TGTGCCATCAGGCAGGGACGGACCCATGGCTACACCTTC; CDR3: CAIRQGRTHGYTF
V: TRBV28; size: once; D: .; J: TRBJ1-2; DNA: TGTGCCAGCAGGGGGATGGATTATGGCTACACCTTC; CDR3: CASRGMDYGYTF
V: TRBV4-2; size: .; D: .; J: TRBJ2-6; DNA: TGTGCCAGCAGCCAAGGGGCGGACTCTGGGGCCAACGTCCTGACTTTC; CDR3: CASSQGADSGANVLTF
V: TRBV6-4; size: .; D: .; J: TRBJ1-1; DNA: TGTGCCAGCAGTGAAGACGGAGGGATCACTGAAGCTTTCTTT; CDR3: CASSEDGGITEAFF
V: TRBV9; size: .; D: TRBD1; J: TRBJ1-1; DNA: TGTGCCAGCAGCCCCGACAGGGGCAATGAAGCTTTCTTT; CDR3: CASSPDRGNEAFF
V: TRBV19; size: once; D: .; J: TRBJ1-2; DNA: TGTGCCAGTAGTCCAGGGACACTTAATATCTATGGCTACACCTTC; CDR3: CASSPGTLNIYGYTF
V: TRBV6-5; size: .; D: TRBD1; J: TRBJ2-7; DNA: TGTGCCAGCAGTTCCTCCGTGGGACAGGCGACCTACGAGCAGTACTTC; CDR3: CASSSSVGQATYEQYF
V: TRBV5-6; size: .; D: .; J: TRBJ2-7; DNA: TGTGCCAGCAGCCGGATCTTTTTTACGGGGAGCTCCTACGAGCAGTACTTC; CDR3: CASSRIFFTGSSYEQYF
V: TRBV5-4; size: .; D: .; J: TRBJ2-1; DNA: TGTGCCAGCAGCTTGGAGGGAGTCTCCTACAATGAGCAGTTCTTC; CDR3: CASSLEGVSYNEQFF
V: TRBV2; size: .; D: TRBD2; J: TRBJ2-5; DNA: TGTGCCAGCAGGGAGCTAGCGGGGGGAGAGACCCAGTACTTC; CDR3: CASRELAGGETQYF
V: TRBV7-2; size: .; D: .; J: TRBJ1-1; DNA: TGTGCCAGCAGCTTATCAACTGAAGCTTTCTTT; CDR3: CASSLSTEAFF
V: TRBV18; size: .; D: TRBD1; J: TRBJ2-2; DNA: TGTGCCAGCTCACCCGGGACAGGGCCCGGCGGCACCGGGGAGCTGTTTTTT; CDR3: CASSPGTGPGGTGELFF
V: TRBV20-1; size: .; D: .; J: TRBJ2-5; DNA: TGCAGTGGACAGCAACAAGAGACCCAGTACTTC; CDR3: CSGQQQETQYF
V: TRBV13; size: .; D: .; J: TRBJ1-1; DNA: TGTGCCAGCAGTCGATTGTCTGAAGCTTTCTTT; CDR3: CASSRLSEAFF
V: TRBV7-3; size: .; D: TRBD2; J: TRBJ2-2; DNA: TGTGCCAGCAGGGCGACTAGCGGGAACACCGGGGAGCTGTTTTTT; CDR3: CASRATSGNTGELFF